A selection of T cell receptor beta chains follows, all from one sample in a study of CD8+CD57+ T cells in acquired aplastic anemia. Each CDR3 protein is one row after TCRdb ran MiXCR on the reads. Among roughly 200,000 distinct CDR3 sequences listed, 65% were seen once. The sample was sorted CD4+, CD8+, or CD8+CD57+ T cells (not recorded which) from PBMCs. The source of these receptors is a human donor with aplastic anemia. CDR3s include the opening cysteine and the closing phenylalanine or tryptophan. The order of the fields is clone size, D gene, J gene, V gene, CDR3 protein, CDR3 DNA. D genes are given only for firm matches. Part of the rows lack a size; the others show once, few, many or a class for expanded clones.

>.|.|TRBJ1-1|TRBV12-3/TRBV12-4
CASRYGGGVPEAFF
TGTGCCAGCAGATACGGCGGTGGCGTCCCTGAAGCTTTCTTT
>.|.|TRBJ2-2|TRBV24-1
CATSASDRAGELFF
TGTGCCACCAGTGCCTCCGATCGCGCCGGGGAGCTGTTTTTT
>few|.|TRBJ2-5|TRBV10-3
CAISDMGETQYF
TGTGCCATCAGTGACATGGGTGAGACCCAGTACTTC
>.|.|TRBJ1-2|TRBV2
CASSGERDVGYTF
TGTGCCAGCAGTGGGGAGAGGGATGTAGGCTACACCTTC
>.|.|TRBJ1-2|TRBV29-1
CSVVAGDYGYTF
TGCAGCGTTGTGGCAGGGGACTATGGCTACACCTTC
>.|TRBD2|TRBJ2-7|TRBV7-6
CASSPGGGRQYEQYF
TGTGCCAGCAGCCCTGGCGGGGGGCGCCAATACGAGCAGTACTTC
>.|.|TRBJ1-1|TRBV12-3/TRBV12-4
CASSSWGSTEAFF
TGTGCCAGCAGTTCATGGGGTAGCACTGAAGCTTTCTTT
>.|.|TRBJ2-7|TRBV10-3
CAISESRDTYYEQYF
TGTGCCATCAGTGAGTCCAGGGACACATACTACGAGCAGTACTTC
>.|.|TRBJ2-7|TRBV7-9
CASSPAQGDFYEQYF
TGTGCCAGCAGCCCCGCGCAGGGAGATTTCTACGAGCAGTACTTC
>few|.|TRBJ1-1|TRBV20-1
CSASNKGRITEAFF
TGCAGTGCTAGTAATAAGGGACGGATCACTGAAGCTTTCTTT
>.|TRBD1|TRBJ1-5|TRBV15
CATSRDRVYSNQPQHF
TGTGCCACCAGCAGGGACAGGGTCTATAGCAATCAGCCCCAGCATTTT
>.|.|TRBJ1-4|TRBV7-2
CASSLGLGATNEKLFF
TGTGCCAGCAGCTTAGGATTGGGGGCAACTAATGAAAAACTGTTTTTT
>many|.|TRBJ2-1|TRBV5-8
CASSFSLSIYNEQFF
TGTGCCAGCAGCTTCTCACTAAGCATTTACAATGAGCAGTTCTTC
>.|.|TRBJ2-7|TRBV7-2
CASSPTDYEQYF
TGTGCCAGCAGTCCCACCGACTACGAGCAGTACTTC
>.|TRBD1|TRBJ1-2|TRBV20-1
CSALISTGGSGYTF
TGCAGTGCTCTAATATCGACAGGGGGCAGCGGCTACACCTTC
>.|TRBD1|TRBJ2-7|TRBV10-1
CASSEPGPIGTDYKQYF
TGCGCCAGCAGTGAGCCGGGGCCCATCGGGACAGACTACAAGCAGTACTTC
>.|.|TRBJ1-2|TRBV2
CASSELSRGYTF
TGTGCCAGCAGTGAACTCTCGCGCGGCTACACCTTC
>.|TRBD1|TRBJ2-7|TRBV15
CATSRTGPTYEQYF
TGTGCCACCAGCAGGACAGGGCCGACCTACGAGCAGTACTTC
>few|TRBD2|TRBJ2-1|TRBV20-1
CSAGLAGGNEQFF
TGCAGTGCTGGACTAGCGGGAGGCAATGAGCAGTTCTTC
>.|.|TRBJ1-4|TRBV29-1
CSVGGVNEKLFF
TGCAGCGTTGGGGGGGTAAATGAAAAACTGTTTTTT
>.|.|TRBJ2-3|TRBV7-6
CASSLDFTDTRYF
TGTGCCAGCAGCTTAGACTTCACAGATACGCGGTATTTT
>.|.|TRBJ1-6|TRBV4-1
CASSQDSDRSYSPLHF
TGCGCCAGCAGCCAAGATAGCGACAGGTCATATTCACCCCTCCACTTT
>few|TRBD1|TRBJ2-7|TRBV7-9
CASSPVGRQGAYEQYF
TGTGCCAGCAGCCCAGTCGGGCGTCAGGGGGCCTACGAGCAGTACTTC
>.|.|TRBJ1-1|TRBV7-6
CASRQYNTEAFF
TGTGCCAGCAGACAGTACAACACTGAAGCTTTCTTT
>.|TRBD2|TRBJ2-3|TRBV20-1
CSARPPLGGVRDTQYF
TGCAGTGCTAGACCCCCTTTGGGGGGGGTTCGGGATACGCAGTATTTT
>.|.|TRBJ2-5|TRBV5-4
CASSVGFRAGETQYF
TGTGCCAGCAGCGTAGGGTTCAGAGCAGGGGAGACCCAGTACTTC
>.|.|TRBJ2-7|TRBV12-3/TRBV12-4
CASSWSRVSSYEQYF
TGTGCCAGCAGTTGGTCGCGGGTTTCCTCCTACGAGCAGTACTTC
>many|.|TRBJ2-7|TRBV20-1
CSATISGHNQNEQYF
TGCAGTGCTACAATCTCCGGACACAACCAAAACGAGCAGTACTTC
>.|TRBD2|TRBJ2-3|TRBV4-1
CASSQFRAGGPRTDTRYF
TGCGCCAGCAGCCAATTCAGAGCGGGGGGGCCGCGGACAGATACGCGGTATTTT
>.|TRBD2|TRBJ2-3|TRBV7-8
CASRTGTSGGADTQYF
TGTGCCAGCAGAACCGGGACTAGCGGGGGGGCAGATACGCAGTATTTT
>.|.|TRBJ2-7|TRBV2
CASIGGLEQYF
TGTGCCAGCATAGGGGGGCTGGAGCAGTACTTC
>.|.|TRBJ2-5|TRBV2
CASSERQYQETQYF
TGTGCCAGCAGTGAACGACAGTACCAAGAGACCCAGTACTTC
>.|.|TRBJ2-1|TRBV14
CASSHREHPYNEQFF
TGTGCCAGCAGCCATCGGGAGCATCCCTACAATGAGCAGTTCTTC
>many|.|TRBJ2-7|TRBV5-6
CASSSRRGNYEQYF
TGTGCCAGCAGCTCCCGGAGGGGGAACTACGAGCAGTACTTC
>.|.|TRBJ2-6|TRBV5-1
CASSLDGTAGANVLTF
TGCGCCAGCAGCTTGGATGGGACCGCTGGGGCCAACGTCCTGACTTTC
>.|TRBD1|TRBJ2-7|TRBV29-1
CSVDPGQDGNEQYF
TGCAGCGTCGACCCGGGACAGGACGGCAACGAGCAGTACTTC
>.|.|TRBJ1-1|TRBV7-9
CASSIVIGNTEAFF
TGTGCCAGCAGCATCGTTATAGGGAACACTGAAGCTTTCTTT
>many|.|TRBJ1-1|TRBV10-1
CASSEMGGTEAFF
TGCGCCAGCAGTGAGATGGGGGGGACTGAAGCTTTCTTT
>.|.|TRBJ1-5|TRBV24-1
CATSERASNQPQHF
TGTGCCACCAGTGAAAGGGCGAGCAATCAGCCCCAGCATTTT
>many|.|TRBJ1-2|TRBV3-1
CASSPDGGGLLGYTF
TGTGCCAGCAGCCCAGACGGAGGAGGTCTCCTTGGCTACACCTTC
>.|TRBD1|TRBJ2-7|TRBV5-6
CASSLDRANSYEQYF
TGTGCCAGCAGCTTAGACAGGGCTAACTCCTACGAGCAGTACTTC
>.|.|TRBJ2-3|TRBV25-1
CASSKSWGAEDTQYF
TGTGCCAGCAGTAAGTCGTGGGGTGCGGAAGATACGCAGTATTTT
>.|.|TRBJ2-1|TRBV7-8
CASSAQRVLFF
TGTGCCAGCAGCGCTCAGCGGGTACTGTTCTTC
>.|.|TRBJ1-1|TRBV15
CATRPGQRDTEAFF
TGTGCCACCAGGCCGGGGCAGAGGGACACTGAAGCTTTCTTT
>.|TRBD1|TRBJ2-3|TRBV10-3
CAISESAPGQGTDTQYF
TGTGCCATCAGTGAGTCCGCTCCGGGACAGGGAACAGATACGCAGTATTTT
>.|.|TRBJ1-1|TRBV20-1
CSASESVNTEAFF
TGCAGTGCTAGTGAGTCGGTCAACACTGAAGCTTTCTTT